These 20 T cell receptor beta chains were sequenced from one sample in a study of blood T cell repertoires in COVID-19. Some clones are missing from TCRdb's copy, which holds only in-frame ones; the method was immunoSEQ multiplex PCR. The sample comprises about 360,000 clones, 75% to 90% of which are singletons, and about 7% rests with the top ten. Sequencing used peripheral blood. All receptors come from a woman in her fifties or sixties with COVID-19, enrolled during active disease.

The chain carries TRBV29-1 and TRBJ1-2; 8 positions agree with TRBD1. Germline CDR1 and CDR2: SQVTM and ANQGSEA. Losses at the gene ends were 4 bases for V and 2 bases for J; bases not matched to a gene: 3. The CDR3 loop spans 13 amino acids. The CDR3 DNA follows: TGCAGCGTTGGGACAGGGCAAAACTATGGCTACACCTTC. It yields the protein CSVGTGQNYGYTF. Full variable domain (outside the CDR3, taken from reference TRBV29-1 and TRBJ1-2): SAVISQKPSRDICQRGTSLTIQCQVDSQVTMMFWYRQQPGQSLTLIATANQGSEATYESGFVIDKFPISRPNLTFSTLTVSNMSPEDSSIYLCSVGTGQNYGYTFGSGTRLTVV.

Note on this clone: Other DNA sequences in this specimen translate into the identical CDR3. J is TRBJ2-7 and V is TRBV28; TRBD1 might be the D (6 bases). The CDR3 length is 12 residues. The ends were cut back, 2 bases at V and 4 bases at J, with 6 bases in the middle. Germline V gene lookup returns CDR1 MDHEN and CDR2 SYDVKM. CDR3 loop: CASSLQGYEQYF. The CDR3 coding sequence is TGTGCCAGCAGTTTACAGGGGTACGAGCAGTACTTC.

About this clone: Different DNA sequences within this sample yield the same CDR3. The chain uses TRBV7-2 and TRBJ2-3; no reliable D call. The ends were cut back, 6 bases at V and 0 bases at J, with 7 bases in the middle. In germline, CDR1 is SGHTA, CDR2 FQGNSA. This CDR3 spans 13 amino acids. The CDR3: CASRGGSTDTQYF. The CDR3 region has the DNA TGTGCCAGCAGAGGCGGCAGCACAGATACGCAGTATTTT.

The V and J genes are TRBV15 and TRBJ1-4; D might be TRBD1 (5 bases). The CDR3 sequence is 15 residues long. V was shortened by 3 bases and J by 8 bases, with 16 bases between the two germline ends. Germline V gene sequence: CDR1 LNHNV, CDR2 YYDKDF (reference sequence). CDR3 DNA sequence: TGTGCCACCAGCAGCCCGGGCAGGGTGGGGGAAAAACTGTTTTTT. It codes for CATSSPGRVGEKLFF.

This rearrangement joins TRBV5-1 to TRBJ1-1; D is perhaps TRBD1 (5 bases). CDR3 length equals 13 residues. V was cut by 4 bases and J by 1 base, with 8 bases left in between. From germline, CDR1 is SGHRS and CDR2 YFSETQ. CDR3 region: CASSIGGNTEAFF. DNA for the CDR3: TGCGCCAGCAGCATCGGGGGGAACACTGAAGCTTTCTTT. The complete variable domain, with remaining parts taken from reference TRBV5-1 and TRBJ1-1, reads KAGVTQTPRYLIKTRGQQVTLSCSPISGHRSVSWYQQTPGQGLQFLFEYFSETQRNKGNFPGRFSGRQFSNSRSEMNVSTLELGDSALYLCASSIGGNTEAFFGQGTRLTVV.

V and J are TRBV7-7 and TRBJ1-3; D possibly corresponds to TRBD1 (5 bases). V lost 1 base and J 4 bases, leaving 20 bases between the germline ends. Looked up from germline, CDR1 is SSHAT and CDR2 is FNYEAQ (reference sequence). CDR3 size: 18 residues. The CDR3, as DNA: TGTGCCAGCAGCTTAGAAGGGGATTTGGGAGGAAACGGAAACACCATATATTTT. Protein product: CASSLEGDLGGNGNTIYF.

The chain employs TRBV19 and TRBJ2-3, with 11 bases lining up with TRBD2. Germline CDR1 and CDR2: LNHDA and SQIVND (reference sequence). The CDR3 is 18 amino acids. V dropped 5 bases and J dropped 2; count of bases not matched to a gene: 12. The chain's CDR3 is CASSPELAGASSTDTQYF. In DNA form, the CDR3 reads TGTGCCAGTAGTCCTGAACTAGCGGGGGCCTCTTCCACAGATACGCAGTATTTT.

This sequence joins TRBV19 and TRBJ2-1; 9 bases match TRBD2. V trimming: 3 bases; J trimming: 6 bases; junction bases outside the gene matches: 9. The CDR3 consists of 16 residues. The V gene's germline CDR1 is LNHDA and CDR2 SQIVND (reference sequence). CDR3 protein: CASSIIISGGSNEQFF. In nucleotides, the CDR3 is TGTGCCAGTAGTATCATTATTAGCGGGGGTTCCAATGAGCAGTTCTTC.

The chain couples TRBV5-6 to TRBJ2-7, with D tentatively TRBD2 (5 bases). The CDR3 totals 14 residues. The germline V gene has CDR1 SGHDT and CDR2 YYEEEE. V was trimmed by 5 bases and J by 0 bases, leaving 12 bases between them. Here the CDR3 DNA reads TGTGCCAGCAGTAGTACGGGATCCTCCTACGAGCAGTACTTC. The encoded protein is CASSSTGSSYEQYF.

This sequence joins TRBV11-1 and TRBJ1-3; D call uncertain. V was trimmed by 6 bases and J by 4 bases, leaving 10 bases between them. The CDR3 sequence is 13 residues long. CDR1 and CDR2 (germline): SGHAT, FQDESV (reference sequence). The CDR3 loop reads CASRLTPGNTIYF. The CDR3 DNA reads as TGTGCCAGCAGACTAACACCCGGAAACACCATATATTTT.

The chain couples TRBV30 to TRBJ1-1; D gene unclear. The CDR3 is made up of 11 amino acids. Germline CDR1 GTSNPN, CDR2 SVGIG (reference sequence). Trimming removed 7 bases at V and 1 base at J, with 7 bases between. The CDR3 protein is CAYITNTEAFF. CDR3 nucleotide sequence: TGTGCCTACATAACGAACACTGAAGCTTTCTTT.

This clone is a singleton in its sample. The rearrangement uses TRBV7-2 and TRBJ2-3; 14 bases fit TRBD2. CDR1 is SGHTA, CDR2 FQGNSA, per germline. This CDR3 region has 16 residues. The trim removed 3 bases at V and 3 bases at J, leaving 2 bases unmatched. This CDR3 reads CASSFRTSGGTDTQYF. In DNA, the CDR3 is TGTGCCAGCAGCTTCCGGACTAGCGGGGGGACAGATACGCAGTATTTT.

The V and J genes are TRBV9 and TRBJ2-1; D gene uncertain. This CDR3 spans 14 amino acids. V lost 3 bases to trimming and J lost 12 bases, with 19 bases between them. Germline loops: CDR1 SGDLS, CDR2 YYNGEE. CDR3 in amino acids: CASSDPYLGTGQFF. The CDR3 DNA reads TGTGCCAGCAGCGACCCCTATCTAGGTACGGGGCAGTTCTTC.

The CDR3 loop reads CASSFKGTGGNTIYF. The CDR3 DNA sequence: TGTGCCAGCAGCTTCAAAGGGACAGGCGGAAACACCATATATTTT. The chain has TRBV7-2 and TRBJ1-3; 8 bases are shared with TRBD1. CDR3 length: 15 residues. Germline V lookup: CDR1 SGHTA, CDR2 FQGNSA. Trimming removed 3 bases from V and 4 bases from J; junction bases left unmatched: 5.

J is TRBJ2-7 and V is TRBV30, with TRBD2 as a possible D gene (6 bases). The CDR3 is made up of 15 amino acids. V was shortened by 0 bases and J by 0 bases, with 12 bases between the two germline ends. Germline V gene sequence: CDR1 GTSNPN, CDR2 SVGIG (reference sequence). CDR3 loop: CAWSVQWGDSYEQYF. DNA for the CDR3: TGTGCCTGGAGTGTACAATGGGGGGACTCCTACGAGCAGTACTTC.

This chain links TRBV9 with TRBJ1-6; 10 bases match TRBD1. Germline lookup yields CDR1 SGDLS and CDR2 YYNGEE. V shed 6 bases, J shed 10 bases, and the junction held 10 bases outside the gene matches. There are 15 residues in the CDR3. The CDR3 reads CASTGQGGNLSPLHF. DNA of the CDR3: TGTGCCAGCACCGGACAGGGGGGAAATTTGTCACCCCTCCACTTT.

V gene TRBV19 combines with J gene TRBJ1-1, with D perhaps TRBD1 (6 bases). The germline V gene has CDR1 LNHDA and CDR2 SQIVND (reference sequence). This CDR3 has 13 residues. V was cut by 9 bases and J by 7 bases, with 18 bases left in between. In DNA, the CDR3 is TGTGCCAGGCAGAAGGGGGATTTGGGTGAAGCTTTCTTT. Translated: CARQKGDLGEAFF.

The chain links TRBV7-2 to TRBJ2-7; the match to TRBD2 covers 8 bases. From germline, CDR1 is SGHTA and CDR2 FQGNSA. The CDR3 consists of 13 residues. V gave up 6 bases and J gave up 4 bases; unmatched junction bases: 5. The CDR3: CASSAAGVYEQYF. CDR3 coding DNA: TGTGCCAGCAGTGCAGCGGGGGTGTACGAGCAGTACTTC.

This chain joins TRBV4-3 and TRBJ2-7; 8 bases align to TRBD1. The CDR3 sequence is 14 residues long. Trimming took 3 bases from V and 7 from J; bases not matched to a gene: 8. Germline assignment: CDR1 LGHNA and CDR2 YSLEER. CDR3 DNA: TGCGCCAGCAGCCATCGGGACAGGCCCGGTGAGCAGTACTTC. It encodes CASSHRDRPGEQYF.

The chain uses TRBV7-8 and TRBJ2-2; possibly TRBD1 for D (5 bases). V gave up 1 base and J gave up 5 bases, with 14 bases separating them. The CDR3 runs 16 residues. The V gene's germline CDR1 is SGHVS and CDR2 FQNEAQ. The chain's CDR3 is CASSLETEAQTGELFF. The CDR3 nucleotides read TGTGCCAGCAGCTTAGAGACAGAGGCGCAGACCGGGGAGCTGTTTTTT.